Here is one T cell receptor beta chain with its context. The sample comes from a study of CD8 T cells in Susac syndrome. An amount of RNA that ranged from roughly 0.5 to 1 ug was reverse transcribed with random hexamers. TCRdb called the immunoSEQ multiplex PCR reads again in MiXCR, with one record for every CDR3 protein. The table records around 120,000 distinct CDR3 sequences, roughly 94% of them present only once. This CDR3 is 16 amino acids long. Germline-derived CDR1 and CDR2 are LGHDT and YNNKEL (reference sequence). The V segment lost 5 bases and the J segment 2 bases; nucleotides outside the gene matches: 10. In contrast to the negatively isolated CD8+ and CD4+ T cells, TEMRA cells were FACS-enriched.

The sample consisted of CD4+ T cells from PBMCs. The sequence came from a human donor with multiple sclerosis. This chain joins TRBV3-1 and TRBJ2-3; the match to TRBD1 covers 7 bases. CDR3 in amino acids: CASSLRGTVTTDTQYF. The CDR3 coding sequence is TGTGCCAGCAGCTTAAGAGGGACAGTAACCACAGATACGCAGTATTTT.